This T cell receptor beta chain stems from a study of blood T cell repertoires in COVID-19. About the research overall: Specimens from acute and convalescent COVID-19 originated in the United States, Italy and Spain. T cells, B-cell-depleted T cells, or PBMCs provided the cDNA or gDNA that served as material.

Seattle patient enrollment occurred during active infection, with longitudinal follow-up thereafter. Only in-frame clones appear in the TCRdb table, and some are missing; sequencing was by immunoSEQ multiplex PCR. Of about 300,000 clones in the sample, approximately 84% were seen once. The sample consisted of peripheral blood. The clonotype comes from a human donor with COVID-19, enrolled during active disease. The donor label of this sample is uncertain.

In nucleotides, the CDR3 is TGTGCCAGCAGCCCGGGACTAGCGTCAGAGACCCAGTACTTC. Protein: CASSPGLASETQYF. The chain carries TRBV6-5 and TRBJ2-5, with 10 bases that match TRBD2. From germline, CDR1 is MNHEY and CDR2 SVGAGI. The CDR3 is 14 residues long. V trimming: 6 bases; J trimming: 4 bases; junction bases outside the gene matches: 5.